The source of this TCR beta chain is a study of T cell changes during pregnancy in multiple sclerosis. V lost 2 bases, J lost 2 bases, and 7 bases lay in between. CDR3 length: 15 residues. Germline V gene sequence: CDR1 MNHNS, CDR2 SASEGT. The assay was immunoSEQ multiplex PCR, and TCRdb's table has in-frame clones only and misses some. The sample has tens of thousands of clones; 90% are singletons. This clonotype was sampled from a female donor in good health, enrolled as a control in a pregnancy study. The chain combines TRBV6-1 with TRBJ1-6, with D unclear. Source: peripheral blood, taken in the third trimester of pregnancy. The CDR3 protein is CASSETLPYNSPLHF. CDR3 bases: TGTGCCAGCAGTGAAACGCTACCCTATAATTCACCCCTCCACTTT.